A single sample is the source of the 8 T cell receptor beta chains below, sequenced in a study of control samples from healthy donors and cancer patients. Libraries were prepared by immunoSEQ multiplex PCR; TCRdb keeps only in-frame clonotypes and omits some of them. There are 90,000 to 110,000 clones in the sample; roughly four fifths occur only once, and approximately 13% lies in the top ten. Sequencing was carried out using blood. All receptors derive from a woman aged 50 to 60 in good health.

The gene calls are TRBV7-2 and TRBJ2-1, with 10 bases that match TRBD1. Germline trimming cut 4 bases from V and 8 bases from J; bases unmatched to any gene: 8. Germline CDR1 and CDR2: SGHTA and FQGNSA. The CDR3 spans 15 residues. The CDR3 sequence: CASSYRGQGFDEQFF. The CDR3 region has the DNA TGTGCCAGCAGCTATAGGGGACAGGGGTTCGATGAGCAGTTCTTC.

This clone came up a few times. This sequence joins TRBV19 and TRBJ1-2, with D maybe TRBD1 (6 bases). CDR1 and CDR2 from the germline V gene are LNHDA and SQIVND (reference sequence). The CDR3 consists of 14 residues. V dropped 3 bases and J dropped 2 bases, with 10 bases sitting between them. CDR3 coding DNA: TGTGCCAGTAGTATCAGGGGAAGAAACTATGGCTACACCTTC. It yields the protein CASSIRGRNYGYTF.

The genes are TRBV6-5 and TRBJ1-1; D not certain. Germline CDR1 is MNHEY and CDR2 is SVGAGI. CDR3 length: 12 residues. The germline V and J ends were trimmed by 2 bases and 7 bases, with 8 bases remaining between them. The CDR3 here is CASSYGVIEAFF. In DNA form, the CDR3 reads TGTGCCAGCAGTTACGGGGTTATTGAAGCTTTCTTT.

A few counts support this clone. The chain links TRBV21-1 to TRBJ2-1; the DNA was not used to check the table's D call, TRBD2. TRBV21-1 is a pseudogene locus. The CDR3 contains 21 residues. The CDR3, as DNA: TGTGCCAGCAGGACGAGGAGTGGTCGGACTAGCGGGGAAAGCTCCTACAATGAGCAGTTCTTC. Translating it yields CASRTRSGRTSGESSYNEQFF.

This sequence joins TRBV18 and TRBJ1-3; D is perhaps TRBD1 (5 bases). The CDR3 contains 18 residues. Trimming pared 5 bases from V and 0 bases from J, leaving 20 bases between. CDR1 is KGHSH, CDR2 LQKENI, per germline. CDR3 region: CASSGTGPEALSGNTIYF. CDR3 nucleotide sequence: TGTGCCAGCTCAGGGACCGGGCCGGAGGCCCTCTCTGGAAACACCATATATTTT.

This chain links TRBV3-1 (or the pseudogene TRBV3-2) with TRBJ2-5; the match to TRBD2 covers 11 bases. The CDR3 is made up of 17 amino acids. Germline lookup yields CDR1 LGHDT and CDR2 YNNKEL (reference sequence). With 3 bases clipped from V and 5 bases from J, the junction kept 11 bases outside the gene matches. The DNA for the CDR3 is TGTGCCAGCAGCCAGGGGACTAGCGGCTTCCTCGGGGAGACCCAGTACTTC. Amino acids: CASSQGTSGFLGETQYF.

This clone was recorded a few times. The CDR3 DNA is TGCGCCAGCAGCCTGACGGGACTAGCGGTTTCCTACGAGCAGTACTTC. This sequence encodes CASSLTGLAVSYEQYF. J is TRBJ2-7 and V is TRBV5-1; TRBD2 matches 11 bases. This CDR3 region has 16 residues. J gave up 1 base and V 4 bases, and 7 bases lay outside the gene matches. Looked up from germline, CDR1 is SGHRS and CDR2 is YFSETQ.

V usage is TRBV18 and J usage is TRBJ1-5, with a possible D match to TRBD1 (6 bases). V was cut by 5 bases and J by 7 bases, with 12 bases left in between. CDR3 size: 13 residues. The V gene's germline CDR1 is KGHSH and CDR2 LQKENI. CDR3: CASSTEQGQPQHF. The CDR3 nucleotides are TGTGCCAGCTCAACGGAACAGGGACAGCCCCAGCATTTT.